This T cell receptor beta chain was recorded in a study of blood T cells in healthy people across ages. Study details: Per every two T cells, about one barcoded beta molecule was captured by template switching.

Each sample yielded at least 6.5 million isolated PBMCs. Germline lookup yields CDR1 DFQATT and CDR2 SNEGSKA (reference sequence). The CDR3 length is 15 residues. The V gene end was trimmed by 5 bases and the J gene end by 2 bases; junction bases not matched to a gene: 9. The second PCR ran roughly 7 to 11 cycles with a sample-barcoded 5' primer and J-beta primers. CDR3-containing paired-end reads numbered at least 2.5 million in each sample. TCRdb re-analysed the 5' RACE reads in MiXCR, keeping a single row per CDR3 protein. The sample has about 620,000 distinct CDR3 sequences; approximately 52% are singletons. Overall study results and limits: Diversity figures derived from one million T cells were judged to underestimate the true value.

On this clonotype itself: Its specificity is unknown.

Sequencing was carried out using blood. The chain has TRBV20-1 and TRBJ2-1, with TRBD2 matching 7 bases. This receptor was taken from a woman of 80 years or more in good health. This chain's CDR3 is CSAGGGPGTYNEQFF. The CDR3 nucleotides read TGCAGTGCTGGGGGAGGGCCAGGAACCTACAATGAGCAGTTCTTC.